One and the same sample provided the 13 T cell receptor beta chains below, sequenced in a study of blood T cell repertoires in COVID-19. This table comes from immunoSEQ multiplex PCR, and its TCRdb copy is limited to in-frame clones, with some not included. This repertoire shows about 83,000 clones, about 88% found once; its top ten account for approximately 8%. The specimen sequenced was peripheral blood. The receptors originated from a man aged 80 or over with active or convalescent COVID-19.

The V call is TRBV7-6, the J call TRBJ2-3, with 11 bases aligning to TRBD2. CDR3 length: 19 residues. The germline CDR1 and CDR2 sequences are SGHVS and FNYEAQ. The trim removed 6 bases at V and 0 bases at J, leaving 14 bases unmatched. CDR3 in DNA: TGTGCCAGCAGTCCCGGCCTCCCCGGGACTAGCGGTAGCACAGATACGCAGTATTTT. Its protein is CASSPGLPGTSGSTDTQYF. The variable domain in full, with the rest retrieved from reference TRBV7-6 and TRBJ2-3, is GAGVSQSPRYKVTKRGQDVALRCDPISGHVSLYWYRQALGQGPEFLTYFNYEAQQDKSGLPNDRFSAERPEGSISTLTIQRTEQRDSAMYRCASSPGLPGTSGSTDTQYFGPGTRLTVL.

The V call is TRBV28, the J call TRBJ1-2; 7 bases are shared with TRBD1. The CDR3 loop spans 13 amino acids. Trimming at V came to 6 bases and at J to 4 bases, leaving 5 bases not matched to a gene. Germline-derived CDR1 and CDR2 are MDHEN and SYDVKM. The CDR3 region is CASSPDRAYGYTF. The CDR3 DNA follows: TGTGCCAGCAGCCCAGACAGGGCCTATGGCTACACCTTC.

The rearrangement uses TRBV14 and TRBJ1-3; no clear D gene. The V gene lost 8 bases and the J gene lost 4 bases, with 15 bases spanning the gap. CDR1 is SGHDN and CDR2 is FVKESK in the germline V gene. This CDR3 has 14 residues. CDR3 in DNA: TGTGCCAGCCGACCCCACGGGAACGGAAACACCATATATTTT. It encodes CASRPHGNGNTIYF.

The CDR3 reads CASSQVGGVFGYTF. The CDR3 DNA follows: TGTGCCAGCAGCCAAGTCGGGGGGGTCTTTGGCTACACCTTC. J is TRBJ1-2 and V is TRBV14, with D tentatively TRBD1 (5 bases). Between the trimmed V and J ends, which lost 1 base and 7 bases, there was a span of 13 bases. The CDR3 contains 14 residues. Germline V gene sequence: CDR1 SGHDN, CDR2 FVKESK.

The chain joins TRBV6-5 to TRBJ1-1; 7 nucleotides align to TRBD1. Germline lookup yields CDR1 MNHEY and CDR2 SVGAGI. The CDR3 sequence is 13 residues long. The V gene end was trimmed by 6 bases and the J gene end by 4 bases; junction bases not matched to a gene: 5. CDR3 sequence reads: CASSAQGLTEAFF. CDR3 nucleotide sequence: TGTGCCAGCAGCGCACAGGGGCTCACTGAAGCTTTCTTT.

The rearrangement uses TRBV6-5 and TRBJ1-2, with 7 bases aligning to TRBD1. The CDR3 is made up of 14 amino acids. Per germline, CDR1 MNHEY and CDR2 SVGAGI. Unmatched junction bases numbered 5, after V lost 2 bases and J lost 5 bases. The chain's CDR3 is CASSYRSGGYGYTF. The CDR3 region has the DNA TGTGCCAGCAGTTACAGATCAGGGGGTTATGGCTACACCTTC.

The chain carries TRBV7-9 and TRBJ2-2; perhaps TRBD2 as D (6 bases). This CDR3 is 14 amino acids long. From germline, CDR1 is SEHNR and CDR2 FQNEAQ (reference sequence). V was trimmed by 5 bases and J by 3 bases, leaving 10 bases between them. The CDR3, as DNA: TGTGCCAGCAGCGCGGGACTTCACACCGGGGAGCTGTTTTTT. As protein: CASSAGLHTGELFF. Filled out from reference TRBV7-9 and TRBJ2-2, the complete variable domain reads DTGVSQNPRHKITKRGQNVTFRCDPISEHNRLYWYRQTLGQGPEFLTYFQNEAQLEKSRLLSDRFSAERPKGSFSTLEIQRTEQGDSAMYLCASSAGLHTGELFFGEGSRLTVL.

The V gene is TRBV5-4, the J gene TRBJ2-2; the D is unclear. V was shortened by 4 bases and J by 1 base, with 8 bases between the two germline ends. Germline CDR1 reads SGHNT; CDR2 reads YYREEE (reference sequence). The CDR3 is 14 residues long. The CDR3 here is CASSHHRNTGELFF. CDR3 bases: TGTGCCAGCAGCCATCACAGGAACACCGGGGAGCTGTTTTTT. Full variable domain (remainder filled in from reference TRBV5-4 and TRBJ2-2): ETGVTQSPTHLIKTRGQQVTLRCSSQSGHNTVSWYQQALGQGPQFIFQYYREEENGRGNFPPRFSGLQFPNYSSELNVNALELDDSALYLCASSHHRNTGELFFGEGSRLTVL.

The chain links TRBV28 to TRBJ1-5; no firm D call. This CDR3 comprises 14 residues. Between the trimmed V and J ends, which lost 8 bases and 0 bases, there was a span of 11 bases. The germline gives CDR1 MDHEN, CDR2 SYDVKM. The CDR3 spells CASERDNSNQPQHF. The CDR3 DNA follows: TGTGCCAGCGAGCGAGATAATAGCAATCAGCCCCAGCATTTT.

This clone has just a few counts. The chain recombines TRBV5-4 with TRBJ2-1; D is unclear. The CDR3 loop spans 14 amino acids. Germline V gives CDR1 SGHNT, CDR2 YYREEE (reference sequence). Trimming cost V 4 bases and J 0 bases, with 8 bases left between them. In DNA form, the CDR3 reads TGTGCCAGCAGCGAAAGGAGCTCCTACAATGAGCAGTTCTTC. It translates to CASSERSSYNEQFF.

This clone was recorded only once. CDR3 in amino acids: CASSPRRELEAFF. The CDR3 bases are TGTGCCAGCAGTCCTAGGAGAGAGCTAGAAGCTTTCTTT. The rearrangement uses TRBV6-6 and TRBJ1-1; no reliable D call. Per germline, CDR1 MNHNY and CDR2 SVGAGI (reference sequence). The CDR3 runs to 13 residues. Between the trimmed V and J ends, which lost 5 bases and 8 bases, there was a span of 15 bases.

V usage is TRBV5-8 and J usage is TRBJ1-6, with D maybe TRBD1 (6 bases). CDR1 is SGHTS and CDR2 is YDEGEE in the germline V gene. The ends were cut back, 10 bases at V and 7 bases at J, with 15 bases in the middle. The CDR3 covers 13 residues. The CDR3 DNA reads TGTGCCTCTAAATGGACAGAAAATTCACCCCTCCACTTT. It yields the protein CASKWTENSPLHF.

The chain combines TRBV3-1 (or the pseudogene TRBV3-2) with TRBJ2-3; tentatively, D is TRBD2 (7 bases). This CDR3 region has 15 residues. Trimming took off 0 bases at V and 5 bases at J, with 12 bases between the two ends. Germline CDR1 reads LGHDT; CDR2 reads YNNKEL (reference sequence). The CDR3 DNA is TGTGCCAGCAGCCAAGATCGGGGGGCGGGAGATACGCAGTATTTT. Translating it yields CASSQDRGAGDTQYF.